This paragraph reports one T cell receptor (beta chain). Its antigen is unidentified. Patients with other autoimmune diseases, uncontrolled infections, pregnancy or lactation were excluded. The data belong to a study of Graves' ophthalmopathy and Graves' hyperthyroidism. RNA transcripts provided the template for amplifying TCR beta CDR3 regions. The authors performed first-round RT-PCR with HTBI primers and then a second-round multiplex PCR. One entry per CDR3 protein, called by TCRdb with MiXCR from the multiplex PCR reads. The repertoire holds hundreds of thousands of distinct CDR3 sequences, with 20% to 25% as singletons. The study, taken as a whole, reports: Most thyroid-expanded clonotypes exceeding 0.001 frequency were also found in blood.

The specimen was peripheral blood. This clonotype was sampled from a woman aged 50 to 60 with Graves' ophthalmopathy.

The CDR3 sequence: CSASEGGGQPQHF. DNA of the CDR3: TGCAGTGCTAGTGAGGGAGGTGGGCAGCCCCAGCATTTT. V and J are TRBV20-1 and TRBJ1-5; D gene uncertain. The CDR3 loop spans 13 amino acids. In germline, CDR1 is DFQATT, CDR2 SNEGSKA (reference sequence). The V gene lost 3 bases and the J gene lost 7 bases, with 13 bases spanning the gap.